These T cell receptor beta chains were read from a single sample in a study of T cell responses to AZD1222 COVID-19 vaccine. TCRdb's table, derived via immunoSEQ multiplex PCR, lists solely in-frame clones and lacks some. Counted here are some 150,000 clones, less than 90% occurring once; the ten biggest clones make up approximately 7%. The sequencing used peripheral blood, collected after recovery from COVID-19. Every receptor here comes from an adult who had recovered from COVID-19. The CDR3 runs from the conserved cysteine through the conserved F or W. The D gene is left open where the match is weak. Only some rows state a clone size, as once, few, many or a class for expanded clones.

v_gene,j_gene,d_gene,abundance,CDR3aa,CDR3nt
TRBV12-3/TRBV12-4,TRBJ2-1,NA,NA,CASSFMTNEQFF,TGTGCCAGCAGTTTTATGACCAATGAGCAGTTCTTC
TRBV12-5,TRBJ2-5,TRBD2,few,CASGLVPSGGAQETQYF,TGTGCTAGTGGTTTGGTACCAAGCGGGGGGGCTCAAGAGACCCAGTACTTC
TRBV5-4,TRBJ2-5,NA,NA,CASSYQGIQETQYF,TGTGCCAGCAGCTACCAGGGAATCCAAGAGACCCAGTACTTC
TRBV19,TRBJ2-7,TRBD2,NA,CASSPGTSGREQYF,TGTGCCAGTAGTCCCGGGACTAGCGGCCGCGAGCAGTACTTC
TRBV19,TRBJ1-5,NA,NA,CASSIARGGQPQHF,TGTGCCAGTAGTATAGCAAGGGGCGGACAGCCCCAGCATTTT
TRBV19,TRBJ2-5,NA,NA,CASSIFGGSETQYF,TGTGCCAGTAGTATCTTTGGGGGGAGTGAGACCCAGTACTTC
TRBV19,TRBJ2-5,TRBD1,NA,CASSIGPTGEETQYF,TGTGCCAGTAGTATAGGTCCCACAGGGGAAGAGACCCAGTACTTC
TRBV19,TRBJ1-1,NA,NA,CASNGRVNTEAFF,TGTGCCAGTAATGGACGGGTGAACACTGAAGCTTTCTTT
TRBV6-5,TRBJ1-3,NA,NA,CASSYDSSGNTIYF,TGTGCCAGCAGTTACGACTCCTCTGGAAACACCATATATTTT
TRBV7-2,TRBJ2-5,TRBD2,NA,CASSLAPAGGGGTQYF,TGTGCCAGCAGCTTAGCCCCCGCGGGGGGCGGGGGGACCCAGTACTTC
TRBV9,TRBJ2-2,TRBD2,once,CASSVELSSGWSGELFF,TGTGCCAGCAGCGTAGAGTTATCTAGCGGGTGGAGCGGGGAGCTGTTTTTT
TRBV7-3,TRBJ2-5,TRBD1,NA,CASSTTGAPQETQYF,TGTGCCAGCAGCACTACAGGGGCCCCCCAAGAGACCCAGTACTTC
TRBV7-8,TRBJ2-7,NA,NA,CASSPTKPEQYF,TGTGCCAGCAGCCCCACTAAGCCCGAGCAGTACTTC
TRBV5-4,TRBJ2-7,NA,once,CASSPGRAYEQYF,TGTGCCAGCAGCCCCGGTAGGGCCTACGAGCAGTACTTC
TRBV29-1,TRBJ2-5,NA,NA,CSAIRVETQYF,TGCAGCGCTATCCGGGTAGAGACCCAGTACTTC
TRBV7-8,TRBJ1-2,NA,once,CASSLVVPTAVANYGYTF,TGTGCCAGCAGCTTAGTGGTGCCAACAGCTGTCGCTAACTATGGCTACACCTTC
TRBV7-7,TRBJ2-7,TRBD2,NA,CASSPFQAGDYEQYF,TGTGCTAGCAGCCCTTTTCAAGCGGGAGACTACGAGCAGTACTTC
TRBV7-2,TRBJ2-7,TRBD2,NA,CASSSASGYYEQYF,TGTGCCAGCAGCTCGGCTAGCGGCTACTACGAGCAGTACTTC
TRBV19,TRBJ2-1,TRBD2,NA,CASSPRLAGVYNEQFF,TGTGCCAGTAGTCCCAGACTAGCGGGGGTTTACAATGAGCAGTTCTTC
TRBV4-1,TRBJ1-4,TRBD1,NA,CASSHDRDRGRTNEKLFF,TGCGCCAGCAGCCATGACCGGGACAGGGGGCGGACTAATGAAAAACTGTTTTTT
TRBV18,TRBJ1-1,TRBD1,NA,CASSPLTGQMNTEAFF,TGTGCCAGCTCACCTTTAACGGGACAGATGAACACTGAAGCTTTCTTT
TRBV5-4,TRBJ2-1,NA,NA,CASSSLYQTAYNEQFF,TGTGCCAGCAGCTCATTGTATCAGACAGCTTACAATGAGCAGTTCTTC
TRBV3-1/TRBV3-2,TRBJ1-2,NA,NA,CASSQERGNYGYTF,TGTGCCAGCAGCCAAGAAAGAGGGAACTATGGCTACACCTTC
TRBV11-2,TRBJ2-5,NA,NA,CASSLEHDGQETQYF,TGTGCCAGCAGCCTAGAACATGACGGCCAAGAGACCCAGTACTTC
TRBV2,TRBJ2-5,NA,NA,CASKGRAETQYF,TGTGCCAGCAAAGGCAGGGCAGAGACCCAGTACTTC
TRBV28,TRBJ1-1,NA,few,CASSLSTEAFF,TGTGCCAGCAGTTTGAGCACTGAAGCTTTCTTT
TRBV10-3,TRBJ2-3,NA,few,CAISVGLASSTDTQYF,TGTGCCATCAGTGTAGGCCTAGCGTCTAGCACAGATACGCAGTATTTT
TRBV15,TRBJ1-1,NA,NA,CATSTRLTGTEAFF,TGTGCCACCAGCACAAGATTAACAGGGACTGAAGCTTTCTTT
TRBV18,TRBJ2-4,NA,NA,CASSPQGGLAKNIQYF,TGTGCCAGCTCACCACAGGGGGGCCTAGCCAAAAACATTCAGTACTTC
TRBV10-2,TRBJ2-1,TRBD1,NA,CASSQFTGAPYNEQFF,TGCGCCAGCAGCCAATTCACAGGGGCCCCCTACAATGAGCAGTTCTTC
TRBV5-4,TRBJ2-2,NA,NA,CASSPGTGELFF,TGTGCCAGCAGCCCCGGGACCGGGGAGCTGTTTTTT
TRBV19,TRBJ1-5,NA,NA,CASSPRRDRYSNQPQHF,TGTGCCAGTAGTCCCCGTCGTGACAGATATAGCAATCAGCCCCAGCATTTT
TRBV27,TRBJ2-3,TRBD2,NA,CASSGTIPGADTQYF,TGTGCCAGCAGTGGGACTATCCCGGGAGCAGATACGCAGTATTTT
TRBV3-1/TRBV3-2,TRBJ1-2,TRBD1,NA,CASSQPGQGSNYGYTF,TGTGCCAGCAGCCAGCCGGGACAGGGGAGTAACTATGGCTACACCTTC
TRBV28,TRBJ1-2,TRBD1,NA,CASSLYEIGTGGRREGYTF,TGTGCCAGCAGTTTATACGAAATAGGGACAGGGGGAAGAAGAGAGGGCTACACCTTC
TRBV6-4,TRBJ2-1,NA,NA,CASSDSERVSYNEQFF,TGTGCCAGCAGTGACTCAGAAAGGGTCTCCTACAATGAGCAGTTCTTC
TRBV19,TRBJ1-2,NA,NA,CASSIMSDRGYTF,TGTGCCAGTAGTATTATGTCTGATCGTGGCTACACCTTC
TRBV28,TRBJ1-4,NA,NA,CASKTQGNNEKLFF,TGTGCCAGCAAAACTCAGGGCAATAATGAAAAACTGTTTTTT
TRBV7-9,TRBJ1-3,NA,NA,CASSLERGGNTIYF,TGTGCCAGCAGCCTAGAGAGGGGTGGAAACACCATATATTTT
TRBV5-1,TRBJ2-1,NA,NA,CASSLEGQLYNEQFF,TGCGCCAGCAGCTTGGAAGGGCAGCTCTACAATGAGCAGTTCTTC
TRBV9,TRBJ1-2,NA,NA,CASSPNTLGWDGYTF,TGTGCCAGCAGCCCCAATACACTGGGGTGGGACGGCTACACCTTC
TRBV25-1,TRBJ1-1,NA,NA,CASSEWASTEAFF,TGTGCCAGCAGTGAATGGGCCTCCACTGAAGCTTTCTTT
TRBV3-1/TRBV3-2,TRBJ2-5,TRBD2,NA,CASSQKRGAGGRQETQYF,TGTGCCAGCAGCCAAAAAAGGGGCGCGGGGGGTCGTCAAGAGACCCAGTACTTC
TRBV10-3,TRBJ2-7,NA,NA,CAISESRGADVLGYF,TGTGCCATCAGTGAGTCGAGGGGGGCTGACGTATTGGGGTACTTC
TRBV5-4,TRBJ2-4,TRBD2,few,CASSQIAGQNIQYF,TGTGCCAGCAGCCAAATAGCGGGTCAAAACATTCAGTACTTC
TRBV12-3/TRBV12-4,TRBJ2-7,TRBD1,NA,CASGPTGAYEQYF,TGTGCCAGCGGACCAACAGGGGCCTACGAGCAGTACTTC
TRBV14,TRBJ1-5,NA,NA,CASSPAVGPQHF,TGTGCCAGCAGCCCTGCAGTGGGCCCCCAGCATTTT
TRBV9,TRBJ2-7,TRBD2,NA,CASSATSGRDNEQYF,TGTGCCAGCAGCGCAACTAGCGGGAGGGATAACGAGCAGTACTTC
TRBV20-1,TRBJ1-1,NA,NA,CSAKTATEAFF,TGCAGTGCTAAGACGGCGACTGAAGCTTTCTTT
TRBV6-2/TRBV6-3,TRBJ2-1,NA,NA,CASSYLGVSYNEQFF,TGTGCCAGCAGTTACCTGGGGGTTTCCTACAATGAGCAGTTCTTC
TRBV4-2,TRBJ2-7,TRBD1,NA,CASSLPGQGANEQYF,TGTGCCAGCAGCCTTCCGGGACAGGGGGCTAACGAGCAGTACTTC
TRBV10-3,TRBJ1-2,NA,NA,CATQDSRGWYGYTF,TGTGCCACCCAGGACAGCCGGGGGTGGTATGGCTACACCTTC
TRBV28,TRBJ1-1,TRBD1,NA,CASTNPSTGGTEAFF,TGTGCCAGCACCAACCCGTCGACAGGGGGCACTGAAGCTTTCTTT
TRBV2,TRBJ2-1,NA,NA,CASSWGGIPNEQFF,TGTGCCAGCAGTTGGGGGGGCATACCCAATGAGCAGTTCTTC
TRBV29-1,TRBJ1-1,NA,NA,CSVSSGPEAFF,TGCAGCGTCAGCTCGGGTCCTGAAGCTTTCTTT
TRBV15,TRBJ2-7,NA,NA,CATSRDQENEQYF,TGTGCCACCAGCAGAGATCAAGAGAACGAGCAGTACTTC
TRBV24-1,TRBJ1-1,NA,few,CATSDLVGITEAFF,TGTGCCACCAGTGATTTGGTAGGGATCACTGAAGCTTTCTTT
TRBV6-5,TRBJ2-7,TRBD2,NA,CASSWASGEQYF,TGTGCCAGCAGTTGGGCTAGCGGGGAGCAGTACTTC